The 29 T cell receptor beta chains in this list originate from one sample, sequenced in a study of patients and donors after allogeneic stem cell transplantation (dated by TCRdb to 2020 to 2022). Libraries were prepared through RT-PCR. The sample was run on a NextSeq 550. Using fastp trimming at Q25 and MiXCR clonotype assembly, TCRdb reanalyzed the public sequencing data and kept in-frame beta chains. Here each entry gathers all rows of one CDR3 protein and keeps the most common genes and DNA. Present in this sample are around 90,000 distinct CDR3 sequences, roughly 48% of which were seen just once. In total, the top ten clones hold 61% of the sample. The source material was blood, either unsorted or a sorted T cell fraction (not recorded which). These receptor sequences come from a human donor who was either an allogeneic HSCT recipient or a stem cell or donor lymphocyte infusion donor (not recorded which). It is not recorded whose cells these are; they may come from a transplant donor.

The chain employs TRBV6-5 and TRBJ1-1; D unresolved. V was trimmed by 2 bases and J by 0 bases, leaving 4 bases between them. The length of the CDR3 is 13 residues. Germline V gene data show CDR1 as MNHEY and CDR2 as SVGAGI. The CDR3 DNA follows: TGTGCCAGCAGTTACCTTATGAACACTGAAGCTTTCTTT. As protein: CASSYLMNTEAFF.

The chain combines TRBV4-2 with TRBJ1-2; 10 bases line up with TRBD1. Trimming cost V 4 bases and J 3 bases; bases outside gene matches: 8. Germline V CDR1 and CDR2: LGHNA, YNFKEQ. The CDR3 totals 16 residues. The CDR3 protein is CASSRLSGTGDYGYTF. For the CDR3, the DNA is TGTGCCAGCAGCCGGCTCTCCGGGACAGGGGACTATGGCTACACCTTC.

The chain uses TRBV3-1 and TRBJ2-7, with 8 bases matching TRBD1. Per the germline V gene, CDR1 is LGHDT and CDR2 is YNNKEL (reference sequence). This CDR3 contains 13 residues. V lost 4 bases, J lost 3 bases, and 2 bases stayed unmatched. The CDR3 here is CASSPRGLYEQYF. The DNA for the CDR3 is TGTGCCAGCAGCCCCAGGGGGCTCTACGAGCAGTACTTC.

The chain employs TRBV4-2 and TRBJ1-2; D is uncertain. The length of the CDR3 is 13 residues. CDR1 is LGHNA, CDR2 YNFKEQ, per germline. Trimming took off 1 base at V and 6 bases at J, with 9 bases between the two ends. The CDR3 nucleotides are TGTGCCAGCAGCCAAGCAGGAAGCGATGGCTACACCTTC. Residues: CASSQAGSDGYTF.

The V and J genes are TRBV12-3 or TRBV12-4 and TRBJ2-2; 8 bases align to TRBD1. CDR3 length: 15 amino acids. Trimming cost V 7 bases and J 5 bases; bases outside gene matches: 9. CDR3 nucleotides: TGTGCCAGCAAGATCGGGACAGGTGGAACCGGGGAGCTGTTTTTT. It translates to CASKIGTGGTGELFF.

The V gene is TRBV7-2, the J gene TRBJ1-2, with D possibly TRBD1 on 5 matching bases. Germline CDR1 and CDR2: SGHTA and FQGNSA. The CDR3 loop spans 15 amino acids. V was shortened by 2 bases and J by 4 bases, with 14 bases between the two germline ends. CDR3 in DNA: TGTGCCAGCAGCTTAAGACCCGGGGGAGTCTATGGCTACACCTTC. Residues: CASSLRPGGVYGYTF.

This clonotype has more than one count but fewer than ten. The gene calls are TRBV29-1 and TRBJ1-2; a weak D match, TRBD1 (5 bases). This CDR3 spans 14 amino acids. The V end was cut by 6 bases, the J end by 0 bases, with 14 bases between. Germline loops: CDR1 SQVTM, CDR2 ANQGSEA. CDR3 nucleotides: TGCAGCGTCTCCCCAGGGTTAGCTAACTATGGCTACACCTTC. Translated, it gives CSVSPGLANYGYTF. The full variable domain, its missing parts supplied by reference TRBV29-1 and TRBJ1-2, is SAVISQKPSRDICQRGTSLTIQCQVDSQVTMMFWYRQQPGQSLTLIATANQGSEATYESGFVIDKFPISRPNLTFSTLTVSNMSPEDSSIYLCSVSPGLANYGYTFGSGTRLTVV.

The rearrangement links TRBV5-6 to TRBJ1-2; D gene uncertain. Germline V gene lookup returns CDR1 SGHDT and CDR2 YYEEEE. Trimming took 4 bases from V and 5 from J, leaving 12 bases between them. The CDR3 runs to 13 residues. CDR3 nucleotides: TGTGCCAGCAGCCACAGCCCTGGATATGGCTACACCTTC. It specifies CASSHSPGYGYTF.

The rearrangement uses TRBV14 and TRBJ1-2; D is uncertain. CDR1 and CDR2 from the germline V gene are SGHDN and FVKESK. This CDR3 contains 13 residues. Trimming stripped 1 base from V and 2 bases from J, with 5 bases between. Written as DNA, the CDR3 is TGTGCCAGCAGCCAAGGAGGGAACTATGGCTACACCTTC. Translation gives CASSQGGNYGYTF.

This clonotype was picked up a small number of times. The gene calls are TRBV3-1 and TRBJ1-1; the D is unclear. The length of the CDR3 is 15 residues. The V and J ends lost 0 bases and 2 bases respectively, with 10 bases between them. From germline, CDR1 is LGHDT and CDR2 YNNKEL (reference sequence). DNA of the CDR3: TGTGCCAGCAGCCAAGAAGGTCAGGCTAACACTGAAGCTTTCTTT. Protein product: CASSQEGQANTEAFF.

The chain links TRBV28 to TRBJ1-2; 7 nucleotides line up with TRBD1. The CDR3 spans 15 residues. Germline values: CDR1 MDHEN, CDR2 SYDVKM. After removal of 5 bases from V and 5 bases from J, the junction contained 11 bases not matched to a gene. This CDR3 reads CASSVPGTAPYGYTF. CDR3 coding DNA: TGTGCCAGCAGTGTACCCGGGACAGCTCCTTATGGCTACACCTTC.

V gene TRBV20-1 combines with J gene TRBJ1-2, with 7 bases lining up with TRBD1. J gave up 7 bases and V 0 bases, and 5 bases lay outside the gene matches. The CDR3 length is 13 residues. Germline CDR1 and CDR2: DFQATT and SNEGSKA (reference sequence). CDR3 region: CSARDLYRGGYTF. CDR3 in DNA: TGCAGTGCTAGAGATCTATACAGGGGTGGCTACACCTTC.

In the case of this clonotype: Germline is not matched at one junction end, which may reflect a read error. The chain has TRBV12-3 or TRBV12-4 and TRBJ2-3; the match to TRBD2 covers 9 bases. The CDR3 loop spans 12 amino acids. The DNA for the CDR3 is TGTGCCAGCAGCGTAGCGGGAGATGCGCAGTATTTT. It encodes CASSVAGDAQYF.

This clonotype was picked up a small number of times. The V call is TRBV7-8, the J call TRBJ1-5; 9 positions agree with TRBD1. Per germline, CDR1 SGHVS and CDR2 FQNEAQ. There are 14 residues in the CDR3. V lost 3 bases, J lost 7 bases, and 4 bases stayed unmatched. Here the CDR3 reads CASSLNRGQQPQHF. The CDR3 nucleotides read TGTGCCAGCAGCTTGAACAGGGGGCAACAGCCCCAGCATTTT. Based on the CDR3 plus reference TRBV7-8 and TRBJ1-5, the full variable domain is GAGVSQSPRYKVAKRGQDVALRCDPISGHVSLFWYQQALGQGPEFLTYFQNEAQLDKSGLPSDRFFAERPEGSVSTLKIQRTQQEDSAVYLCASSLNRGQQPQHFGDGTRLSIL.

The rearrangement uses TRBV6-6 and TRBJ1-1; D may be TRBD1 (6 bases). V was cut by 2 bases and J by 1 base, with 8 bases left in between. This CDR3 is 14 amino acids long. The germline gives CDR1 MNHNY, CDR2 SVGAGI (reference sequence). This chain's CDR3 is CASSYAGENTEAFF. CDR3 nucleotide sequence: TGTGCCAGCAGTTACGCAGGGGAGAACACTGAAGCTTTCTTT.

The sample holds a few counts of this clonotype. This rearrangement joins TRBV12-3 or TRBV12-4 to TRBJ1-1; possible D gene TRBD1, 6 bases. V was cut by 6 bases and J by 0 bases, with 17 bases left in between. The CDR3 runs 16 residues. CDR3 nucleotide sequence: TGTGCCAGCAGCCCACAGGGTTTGGCGTTGAACACTGAAGCTTTCTTT. It codes for CASSPQGLALNTEAFF.

This chain links TRBV5-1 with TRBJ2-2; 7 nucleotides align to TRBD2. The junction had 6 bases not matched to a gene; V was cut back by 8 bases and J by 5 bases. Germline V gene lookup returns CDR1 SGHRS and CDR2 YFSETQ. There are 13 residues in the CDR3. Here the CDR3 reads CASRAGETGELFF. The CDR3 nucleotides are TGCGCCAGTCGGGCGGGGGAAACCGGGGAGCTGTTTTTT.

This clonotype turned up a few times. The gene calls are TRBV7-9 and TRBJ1-3; D is possibly TRBD1 (5 bases). Deletions cut 8 bases from V and 4 bases from J, with 12 bases between. There are 13 residues in the CDR3. The germline CDR1 and CDR2 sequences are SEHNR and FQNEAQ (reference sequence). CDR3 DNA sequence: TGTGCCAGCCCAGGGAAGAACGGAAACACCATATATTTT. It is translated as CASPGKNGNTIYF. The full variable domain, with the rest looked up from reference TRBV7-9 and TRBJ1-3, is DTGVSQNPRHKITKRGQNVTFRCDPISEHNRLYWYRQTLGQGPEFLTYFQNEAQLEKSRLLSDRFSAERPKGSFSTLEIQRTEQGDSAMYLCASPGKNGNTIYFGEGSWLTVV.

This clonotype turned up a few times. V gene TRBV5-1 combines with J gene TRBJ1-1; 11 bases line up with TRBD1. CDR1 and CDR2 (germline): SGHRS, YFSETQ. J lost 5 bases, V lost 4 bases, and 4 bases had no gene match. The CDR3 has 14 amino acids. CDR3 in amino acids: CASSPRDRGTEAFF. The CDR3 DNA follows: TGCGCCAGCAGCCCCCGGGACAGGGGGACTGAAGCTTTCTTT.

The J gene is TRBJ1-1, the V gene TRBV6-5; possible D gene TRBD1, 5 bases. The CDR3 extends over 14 amino acids. Germline V gene data show CDR1 as MNHEY and CDR2 as SVGAGI. V was trimmed by 6 bases and J by 8 bases, leaving 19 bases between them. In DNA form, the CDR3 reads TGTGCCAGCAGGCGGGACGCGTCGGGACTAGAAGCTTTCTTT. Translated, it gives CASRRDASGLEAFF.

There are a few counts of this clonotype. V usage is TRBV6-5 and J usage is TRBJ1-2; D might be TRBD1 (5 bases). In germline, CDR1 is MNHEY, CDR2 SVGAGI. The CDR3 runs to 13 residues. V was trimmed by 4 bases and J by 8 bases, leaving 14 bases between them. The CDR3 DNA reads TGTGCCAGCAGTTCGGCGCAGGGCTGGGGCTACACCTTC. This translates into CASSSAQGWGYTF.

This clonotype was picked up a small number of times. The V and J genes are TRBV20-1 and TRBJ1-1; D is possibly TRBD1 (5 bases). This CDR3 contains 15 residues. The V end lost 6 bases, the J end lost 7 bases, and 24 bases lay between the germline ends. Germline V gene lookup returns CDR1 DFQATT and CDR2 SNEGSKA (reference sequence). The CDR3 nucleotides are TGCAGTGCCCCATCCGCTCGGGGGGGTACAAGTGAAGCTTTCTTT. This encodes CSAPSARGGTSEAFF.

The chain links TRBV3-1 to TRBJ1-2; no clear D. The CDR3 is 14 residues long. The ends were cut back, 1 base at V and 0 bases at J, with 6 bases in the middle. Germline loops: CDR1 LGHDT, CDR2 YNNKEL (reference sequence). The CDR3 sequence is CASSQVSSNYGYTF. The CDR3 DNA is TGTGCCAGCAGCCAAGTATCCTCTAACTATGGCTACACCTTC.

V gene TRBV15 combines with J gene TRBJ1-1; D remains ambiguous. The germline CDR1 and CDR2 sequences are LNHNV and YYDKDF (reference sequence). V was cut by 5 bases and J by 4 bases, with 14 bases left in between. This CDR3 spans 14 amino acids. The CDR3 protein is CATSGAETGTEAFF. In nucleotides, the CDR3 is TGTGCCACCAGCGGAGCAGAGACGGGCACTGAAGCTTTCTTT. The complete variable domain, with remaining parts taken from reference TRBV15 and TRBJ1-1, reads DAMVIQNPRYQVTQFGKPVTLSCSQTLNHNVMYWYQQKSSQAPKLLFHYYDKDFNNEADTPDNFQSRRPNTSFCFLDIRSPGLGDTAMYLCATSGAETGTEAFFGQGTRLTVV.

This clonotype appeared a few times. The chain carries TRBV6-2 or TRBV6-3 and TRBJ1-1; D remains unclear. V dropped 3 bases and J dropped 4 bases, with 12 bases sitting between them. CDR1 is MNHEY and CDR2 is SVGEGT in the germline V gene. This CDR3 spans 14 amino acids. The CDR3 DNA reads TGTGCCAGCAGTTATCGGGAGTCGGGCACTGAAGCTTTCTTT. It is translated as CASSYRESGTEAFF.

This clonotype has only a few counts. V and J are TRBV6-5 and TRBJ1-2; D is unclear. Germline-derived CDR1 and CDR2 are MNHEY and SVGAGI. CDR3 length: 12 amino acids. The germline V and J ends were trimmed by 5 bases and 2 bases, with 6 bases remaining between them. The CDR3 DNA reads TGTGCCAGCAGTCCTGGGAACTATGGCTACACCTTC. Amino acid sequence: CASSPGNYGYTF.

This chain joins TRBV5-1 and TRBJ2-7, with D possibly being TRBD1 or TRBD2 (5 bases each). This CDR3 has 16 residues. Germline lookup yields CDR1 SGHRS and CDR2 YFSETQ. With 3 bases removed from V and 7 bases from J, the gap between germline ends came to 23 bases. The CDR3 is CASSSRGRDPLKEQYF. CDR3 DNA: TGCGCCAGCAGCTCGAGGGGCAGGGACCCACTTAAGGAGCAGTACTTC.

This clonotype was counted only a few times. The V gene is TRBV12-3 or TRBV12-4, the J gene TRBJ1-4; 7 nucleotides match TRBD1. V was pared by 5 bases and J by 0 bases, with 0 bases of the junction left unmatched. This CDR3 region has 14 residues. The CDR3 loop is CASSQGATNEKLFF. DNA for the CDR3: TGTGCCAGCAGTCAGGGGGCAACTAATGAAAAACTGTTTTTT.

The chain couples TRBV28 to TRBJ1-5; D is unclear. Trimming shortened V by 3 bases and J by 0 bases, and 6 bases separated the two germline ends. This CDR3 is built from 14 residues. Germline V gives CDR1 MDHEN, CDR2 SYDVKM. In nucleotides, the CDR3 is TGTGCCAGCAGTTTTACGGATAGCAATCAGCCCCAGCATTTT. It yields the protein CASSFTDSNQPQHF.